One sample yielded the 8 T cell receptor beta chains listed below, sequenced in a study of OX40 agonist ivuxolimab in advanced cancers. Assay: immunoSEQ multiplex PCR; the TCRdb copy retains only in-frame clones and omits some. This sample has about 70,000 clones, with 65% to 90% found just once. This specimen was CD4+ or CD8+ T cells sorted from blood, taken in a trial of the OX40 agonist ivuxolimab. Receptor source: an adult with an advanced solid tumor such as melanoma, head and neck, liver or kidney cancer.

The chain couples TRBV6-1 to TRBJ1-4, with D possibly TRBD1 on 5 matching bases. The germline CDR1 and CDR2 sequences are MNHNS and SASEGT. This CDR3 is built from 14 residues. Trimming shortened V by 2 bases and J by 4 bases, and 8 bases separated the two germline ends. In nucleotides, the CDR3 is TGTGCCAGCAGTGAAAGGGGCGGTAATGAAAAACTGTTTTTT. It codes for CASSERGGNEKLFF.

V is TRBV7-2 and J is TRBJ1-5; D gene ambiguous. The CDR3 runs to 15 residues. CDR1 and CDR2 (germline): SGHTA, FQGNSA. Deletions cut 4 bases from V and 4 bases from J, with 14 bases between. This CDR3 reads CASSSGANANQPQHF. In nucleotides, the CDR3 is TGTGCCAGCAGCTCTGGCGCTAACGCGAATCAGCCCCAGCATTTT.

The CDR3 loop is CASSLDGVGQPQHF. In nucleotides, the CDR3 is TGTGCCAGCAGCTTAGATGGGGTAGGTCAGCCCCAGCATTTT. This rearrangement joins TRBV7-9 to TRBJ1-5; D ambiguous. Germline V gene lookup returns CDR1 SEHNR and CDR2 FQNEAQ (reference sequence). V dropped 1 base and J dropped 6 bases, with 10 bases sitting between them. This CDR3 is 14 amino acids long.

This clone was seen a few times. The rearrangement uses TRBV7-9 and TRBJ1-6, with D possibly being TRBD1 (6 bases). The CDR3 contains 14 residues. The V end was cut by 5 bases, the J end by 8 bases, with 13 bases between. Per germline, CDR1 SEHNR and CDR2 FQNEAQ (reference sequence). Here the CDR3 reads CASSVQGLYSPLHF. The CDR3 region has the DNA TGTGCCAGCAGCGTACAGGGTCTCTATTCACCCCTCCACTTT.

The rearrangement links TRBV7-2 to TRBJ2-1; the match to TRBD2 covers 13 bases. Germline V gene lookup returns CDR1 SGHTA and CDR2 FQGNSA. The V gene end was trimmed by 1 base and the J gene end by 7 bases; junction bases not matched to a gene: 7. The CDR3 contains 17 residues. The CDR3 nucleotides are TGTGCCAGCAGCTTAGGGACTAGCGGGAGACAGGGGAATGAGCAGTTCTTC. Translated, it gives CASSLGTSGRQGNEQFF.

This clone showed up just a few times. The identical CDR3 is also encoded by other nucleotide sequences in the sample. This sequence joins TRBV30 and TRBJ1-5; D is undetermined. Germline values: CDR1 GTSNPN, CDR2 SVGIG (reference sequence). V lost 0 bases and J lost 7, with 10 bases in between. This CDR3 is built from 13 residues. The CDR3 sequence: CAWSVTAGQPQHF. DNA of the CDR3: TGTGCCTGGAGTGTTACAGCCGGCCAGCCCCAGCATTTT.

The V and J genes are TRBV7-5 and TRBJ1-1. TRBV7-5 is a known pseudogene. CDR3 length equals 15 residues. CDR3 nucleotides: TGTGCCAGAAGCACGACCGGGTCGGGGGTGGATGAAGCTTTCTTT. As protein: CARSTTGSGVDEAFF.

The rearrangement uses TRBV5-1 and TRBJ2-1, with a weak D call TRBD2 (5 bases). V was shortened by 1 base and J by 6 bases, with 14 bases between the two germline ends. Per germline, CDR1 SGHRS and CDR2 YFSETQ. The CDR3 runs 15 residues. The chain's CDR3 is CASSLTLAGSNEQFF. CDR3 nucleotides: TGCGCCAGCAGCTTGACGCTAGCAGGAAGCAATGAGCAGTTCTTC.